This T cell receptor (beta chain) was obtained from a study of beta chain features in type 1 diabetes. Findings of the study overall: Within each of all four CD4+ subsets, Type 1 diabetes patients had TCRB CDR3s that were moderately but significantly shorter. Although PCR might favor shorter templates, it would do so equally in patients and controls.

Investigators reverse transcribed all isolated RNA, so they sequenced expressed TCRB transcripts. Naive, central memory and regulatory T cell samples averaged around 3.8 million reads. The protocol was immunoSEQ multiplex PCR, while the TCRdb copy is restricted to in-frame clones and leaves out a portion. The sample carries 350,000 or so clones, 20% recorded once. Populations obtained by sorting all exceeded 98% purity. As concerns this clone: The antigen remains undetermined.

The germline V gene encodes CDR1 SGHRS and CDR2 YFSETQ. The CDR3 extends over 15 amino acids. V was pared by 0 bases and J by 2 bases, with 12 bases between. The sequence was collected from a woman younger than 35 in good health. V is TRBV5-1 and J is TRBJ2-7, with D hard to call. The material sequenced was naive CD4+ T cells from blood. The CDR3 DNA sequence: TGCGCCAGCAGCTTGGCACACTCGAGGACCTACGAGCAGTACTTC. It translates to CASSLAHSRTYEQYF.